Listed below are T cell receptor beta chains from one sample, sequenced in a study of radiotherapy plus CTLA-4 blockade in lung cancer. Data came from immunoSEQ multiplex PCR; TCRdb stores just in-frame clones and leaves some out. The table shows over 95,000 clones, with around 74% occurring only once. The sample consisted of peripheral blood, taken from a patient treated with radiotherapy plus ipilimumab. The source of these receptors is a human donor with non-small cell lung cancer who had a partial response to radiotherapy plus ipilimumab. Some clones in this sample may be carry-over from other donors' samples. Both conserved end residues are part of each CDR3. Each record gives: clone size, V gene, D gene, J gene, CDR3 DNA, CDR3 protein. The D gene is left open where the match is weak. Not every row has a clone size; where given, it reads once, few, many or a size class.

>.|TRBV19|TRBD1|TRBJ2-7
TGTGCCAGTAGTAGGGACAGGGATTACGAGCAGTACTTC
CASSRDRDYEQYF
>.|TRBV29-1|TRBD2|TRBJ2-7
TGCAGCGTTGATCTAGCGGGGGCCTCTGAGCAGTACTTC
CSVDLAGASEQYF
>.|TRBV4-1|.|TRBJ2-7
TGCGCCATCTCTCCGGGACAGCGGAGGGGCTACGAGCAGTACTTC
CAISPGQRRGYEQYF
>.|TRBV28|TRBD2|TRBJ2-5
TGTGCCAGCAGTTTTGGGATAGCGGGAGGGCGCCAGACCCAGTACTTC
CASSFGIAGGRQTQYF
>.|TRBV5-4|.|TRBJ1-6
TGTGCCACCTCCGATAGGGGGTCGGTTCGTTCACCCCTCCACTTT
CATSDRGSVRSPLHF
>.|TRBV28|TRBD1|TRBJ1-2
TGTGCCAGCAGCCCCCGACAGGGAATTGGATTTGTCTATGGCTACACCTTC
CASSPRQGIGFVYGYTF
>.|TRBV6-5|TRBD2|TRBJ2-7
TGTGCCAGCAGGGGGACTAGCGGCTACGAGCAGTACTTC
CASRGTSGYEQYF
>once|TRBV2|.|TRBJ2-7
TGTGCCAGCAGTGAAGGGATGCGGGACGAGCAGTACTTC
CASSEGMRDEQYF
>few|TRBV7-8|.|TRBJ2-1
TGTGCCAGCAGCCCCAGACGACAGTGGGGCGATGAGCAGTTCTTC
CASSPRRQWGDEQFF
>.|TRBV5-1|TRBD1|TRBJ1-6
TGCGCCAGCAGCTTGGATGGACAGGGACGGTCACCCCTCCACTTT
CASSLDGQGRSPLHF
>.|TRBV5-8|TRBD1|TRBJ2-5
TGTGCCAGCAGCTTGGCCGGGACAGTGAAGACCCAGTACTTC
CASSLAGTVKTQYF
>.|TRBV6-5|TRBD1|TRBJ1-2
TGTGCCAGCAGTGGAGCCGGACAGGGGGCTTTCGTAACCTTC
CASSGAGQGAFVTF
>few|TRBV13|TRBD1|TRBJ2-7
TGTGCCAGCAGCTTACGCCTCGGGACAGGGTCCTCCGAGCAGTACTTC
CASSLRLGTGSSEQYF
>once|TRBV5-1|TRBD2|TRBJ2-3
TGCGTCAGCAGCTTGGAACTAGCGGGGGACACAGATACGCAGTATTTT
CVSSLELAGDTDTQYF
>.|TRBV7-2|TRBD2|TRBJ2-5
TGTGCCAGCAGCGTAGGGTTCGGGGGGACTAGCGGCCAAGAGACCCAGTACTTC
CASSVGFGGTSGQETQYF
>.|TRBV28|.|TRBJ1-4
TGTGCCAGCAGTTTTTCGCGGGAAAAACTGTTTTTT
CASSFSREKLFF
>.|TRBV18|TRBD1|TRBJ1-4
TGTGCCAGCTCCCCTACAGGGGGCGCGAATGAAAAACTGTTTTTT
CASSPTGGANEKLFF